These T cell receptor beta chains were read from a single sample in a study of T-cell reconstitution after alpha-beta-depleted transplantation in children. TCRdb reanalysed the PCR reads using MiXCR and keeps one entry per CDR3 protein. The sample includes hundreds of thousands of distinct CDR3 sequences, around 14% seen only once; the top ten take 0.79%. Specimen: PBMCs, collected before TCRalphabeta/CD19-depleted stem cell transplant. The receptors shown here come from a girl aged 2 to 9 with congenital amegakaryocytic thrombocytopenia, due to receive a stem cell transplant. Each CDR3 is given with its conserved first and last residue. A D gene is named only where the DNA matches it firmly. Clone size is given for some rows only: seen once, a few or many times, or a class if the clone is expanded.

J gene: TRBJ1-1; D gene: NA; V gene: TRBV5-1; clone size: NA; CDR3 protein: CASSMTLQGNTEAFF; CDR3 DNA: TGCGCCAGCAGCATGACCCTACAGGGGAACACTGAAGCTTTCTTT
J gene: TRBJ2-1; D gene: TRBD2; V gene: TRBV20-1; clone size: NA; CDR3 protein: CSAPTPSGALLSYNEQFF; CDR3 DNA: TGCAGTGCCCCGACTCCTAGCGGAGCGCTTCTCTCCTACAATGAGCAGTTCTTC
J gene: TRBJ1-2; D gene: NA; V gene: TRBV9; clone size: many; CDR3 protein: CASSVIRGGGYTF; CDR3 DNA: TGTGCCAGCAGCGTAATCAGGGGAGGTGGCTACACCTTC
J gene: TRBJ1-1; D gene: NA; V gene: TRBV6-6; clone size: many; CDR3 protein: CASSPTGFTEAFF; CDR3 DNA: TGTGCCAGCAGTCCCACAGGGTTCACTGAAGCTTTCTTT
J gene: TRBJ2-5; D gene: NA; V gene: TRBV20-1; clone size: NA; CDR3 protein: CSARRGVTETQYF; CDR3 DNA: TGCAGTGCCCGCCGCGGAGTAACAGAGACCCAGTACTTC
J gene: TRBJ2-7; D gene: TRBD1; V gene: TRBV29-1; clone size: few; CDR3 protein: CSVRQGAKYEQYF; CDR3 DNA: TGCAGCGTGCGACAGGGGGCGAAGTACGAGCAGTACTTC
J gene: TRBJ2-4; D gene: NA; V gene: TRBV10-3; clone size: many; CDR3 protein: CAISDRQGKAKNIQYF; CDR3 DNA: TGTGCCATCAGTGACCGCCAGGGGAAGGCCAAAAACATTCAGTACTTC
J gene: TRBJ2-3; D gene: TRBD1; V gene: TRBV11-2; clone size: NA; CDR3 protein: CASSLGDRGSTDTQYF; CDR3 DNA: TGTGCCAGCAGCTTAGGGGACAGGGGGAGCACAGATACGCAGTATTTT
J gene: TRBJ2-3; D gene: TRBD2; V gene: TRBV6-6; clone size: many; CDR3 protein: CASSWAGDDTQYF; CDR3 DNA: TGTGCCAGCAGTTGGGCGGGGGACGATACGCAGTATTTT
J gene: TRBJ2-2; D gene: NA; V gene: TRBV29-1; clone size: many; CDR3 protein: CSVETSQATGELFF; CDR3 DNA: TGCAGCGTGGAAACCTCGCAAGCCACCGGGGAGCTGTTTTTT
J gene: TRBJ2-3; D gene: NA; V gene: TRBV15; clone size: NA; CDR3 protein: CATSRPTDTQYF; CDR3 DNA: TGTGCCACCAGCAGGCCAACAGATACGCAGTATTTT
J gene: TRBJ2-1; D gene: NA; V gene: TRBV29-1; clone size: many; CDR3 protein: CSVEVRGALANEQFF; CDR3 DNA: TGCAGCGTTGAAGTCAGGGGGGCATTGGCCAATGAGCAGTTCTTC